One and the same sample provided the 15 T cell receptor beta chains below, sequenced in a study of T cells in Graves' hyperthyroidism and ophthalmopathy. Amplified regions were TCR beta CDR3 sequences from RNA transcripts. The TCR CDR3 was amplified in a first-round RT-PCR using the HTBI primer set. A single record per CDR3 protein comes from TCRdb applying MiXCR to the multiplex PCR reads. Here the sample spans around 400,000 distinct CDR3 sequences, around 14% being singletons. The material sequenced was blood. These receptors were obtained from a woman aged 18 to 35 with Graves' hyperthyroidism.

This clonotype came up many times. The chain joins TRBV12-3 or TRBV12-4 to TRBJ1-2, with D hard to call. Trimming removed 8 bases from V and 4 bases from J, with 20 bases in between. This CDR3 comprises 15 residues. The CDR3 nucleotides read TGTGCCAGCGGCTACGGTATACTCTTACCCTATGGCTACACCTTC. This translates into CASGYGILLPYGYTF.

There are a few counts of this clonotype. This chain uses TRBV19 with TRBJ2-5; D is undetermined. The V gene lost 1 base and the J gene lost 7 bases, with 13 bases spanning the gap. CDR1 LNHDA and CDR2 SQIVND come from the germline V gene (reference sequence). The length of the CDR3 is 14 residues. CDR3 nucleotides: TGTGCCAGTAGTATAGCGGCCTCCGGTGTGACCCAGTACTTC. Its translation: CASSIAASGVTQYF.

In this sample, this clonotype turned up many times. The rearrangement links TRBV24-1 to TRBJ2-1; 7 bases align to TRBD2. This CDR3 has 14 residues. The germline CDR1 and CDR2 sequences are KGHDR and SFDVKD. V shed 10 bases and J 4 bases; nucleotides not matched to a gene: 9. CDR3 loop: CATSRDYPYNEQFF. For the CDR3, the DNA is TGTGCCACGAGCAGGGACTACCCTTACAATGAGCAGTTCTTC.

This clonotype was observed a handful of times. The CDR3 region has the DNA TGTGCCAGCAGCCCCTCTAGCGGGAGAACCGGGGAGCTGTTTTTT. Its protein product is CASSPSSGRTGELFF. The chain employs TRBV5-4 and TRBJ2-2; TRBD2 matches at 10 bases. The CDR3 contains 15 residues. CDR1 is SGHNT and CDR2 is YYREEE in the germline V gene (reference sequence). With V trimmed by 4 bases and J by 5 bases, 5 bases remained unmatched.

This clonotype was counted many times. The chain links TRBV28 to TRBJ1-2; 8 bases are shared with TRBD1. The CDR3 runs 14 residues. Germline V lookup: CDR1 MDHEN, CDR2 SYDVKM. Trimming removed 6 bases from V and 7 bases from J; junction bases left unmatched: 10. The CDR3 nucleotides read TGTGCCAGCAGGTTGGACAGGGTGAGCGTTGGCTACACCTTC. Its translation is CASRLDRVSVGYTF.

This clonotype was seen many times. The CDR3 nucleotides are TGTGCCAGCAGCGTAGCGGGACACCTACAAGAGACCCAGTACTTC. It translates to CASSVAGHLQETQYF. The rearrangement links TRBV9 to TRBJ2-5; D possibly corresponds to TRBD1 (6 bases). V lost 0 bases and J lost 2, with 11 bases in between. This CDR3 spans 15 amino acids. Germline V lookup: CDR1 SGDLS, CDR2 YYNGEE.

This clonotype was picked up many times. This chain uses TRBV6-4 with TRBJ2-3; the D call may be TRBD1 or TRBD2 (6 bases each). The CDR3 runs to 14 residues. The germline CDR1 and CDR2 sequences are MRHNA and SNTAGT. Trimming pared 4 bases from V and 6 bases from J, leaving 14 bases between. Here the CDR3 reads CASSVSGGLDTQYF. CDR3 sequence (DNA): TGTGCCAGCAGTGTGTCTGGGGGGCTGGATACGCAGTATTTT.

V and J are TRBV6-1 and TRBJ2-3; D is unresolved. The germline V gene has CDR1 MNHNS and CDR2 SASEGT. V lost 5 bases and J lost 2, with 14 bases in between. The CDR3 is made up of 15 amino acids. For the CDR3, the DNA is TGTGCCAGCAGTCCCCCGGGCGACTCCACAGATACGCAGTATTTT. Translating it yields CASSPPGDSTDTQYF.

V gene TRBV5-6 combines with J gene TRBJ2-2, with 7 positions matching TRBD1. The CDR3 is 16 amino acids. Trimming took 6 bases from V and 0 from J; bases not matched to a gene: 8. Germline CDR1 reads SGHDT; CDR2 reads YYEEEE. In nucleotides, the CDR3 is TGTGCCAGCAACCCCGTCGGGACAGCGAACACCGGGGAGCTGTTTTTT. It is translated as CASNPVGTANTGELFF.

This CDR3 reads CASSRAQGAAKNIQYF. The CDR3 DNA sequence: TGCGCCAGCAGCCGAGCACAGGGGGCGGCCAAAAACATTCAGTACTTC. V gene TRBV4-1 combines with J gene TRBJ2-4; 9 bases agree with TRBD1. Germline V gene sequence: CDR1 MGHRA, CDR2 YSYEKL. The length of the CDR3 is 16 residues. V lost 4 bases, J lost 1 base, and 5 bases stayed unmatched.

This clonotype came up many times. The chain employs TRBV7-9 and TRBJ2-7; 9 bases fit TRBD2. Germline CDR1 SEHNR, CDR2 FQNEAQ (reference sequence). The V gene end was trimmed by 3 bases and the J gene end by 3 bases; junction bases not matched to a gene: 3. The CDR3 is made up of 14 amino acids. In DNA, the CDR3 is TGTGCCAGCAGCTTCCTAGCGGGGAGCTACGAGCAGTACTTC. Encoded protein: CASSFLAGSYEQYF.

This clonotype was detected many times. The chain joins TRBV29-1 to TRBJ1-1; a possible D gene is TRBD1 (5 bases). Germline V gene lookup returns CDR1 SQVTM and CDR2 ANQGSEA. The CDR3 has 15 residues. V dropped 4 bases and J dropped 3 bases, with 18 bases sitting between them. The CDR3 protein is CSVVLFGGKDTEAFF. Here the CDR3 DNA reads TGCAGCGTTGTGTTGTTTGGGGGTAAGGACACTGAAGCTTTCTTT.

The DNA for the CDR3 is TGTGCCAGCAGCTCCCAGGAGGGGGATCGGCAACTGTTTTTT. This sequence encodes CASSSQEGDRQLFF. V is TRBV3-1 and J is TRBJ1-4, with TRBD1 as a possible D gene (6 bases). CDR3 length: 14 amino acids. Deletions cut 5 bases from V and 12 bases from J, with 19 bases between. CDR1 LGHDT and CDR2 YNNKEL come from the germline V gene (reference sequence).

The sample holds many counts of this clonotype. The chain carries TRBV20-1 and TRBJ2-7, with TRBD2 matching over 7 bases. Germline V gene sequence: CDR1 DFQATT, CDR2 SNEGSKA (reference sequence). J lost 6 bases, V lost 5 bases, and 4 bases had no gene match. CDR3 length: 11 residues. The CDR3: CSAGEGFEQYF. CDR3 DNA: TGCAGTGCTGGGGAGGGGTTCGAGCAGTACTTC.

On this clonotype itself: An end of the junction differs from the germline gene, which may be a read error. V gene TRBV19 combines with J gene TRBJ2-1; D might be TRBD2 (5 bases). The CDR3 consists of 16 residues. Germline values: CDR1 LNHDA, CDR2 SQIVND (reference sequence). Here the CDR3 DNA reads TGTACCAGTAGTATAGTTACCCTGCGAGCGGCCAATGAGCAGTTCTTC. Its translation is CTSSIVTLRAANEQFF. The full variable domain, rest sourced from reference TRBV19 and TRBJ2-1, is DGGITQSPKYLFRKEGQNVTLSCEQNLNHDAMYWYRQDPGQGLRLIYYSQIVNDFQKGDIAEGYSVSREKKESFPLTVTSAQKNPTAFYLCTSSIVTLRAANEQFFGPGTRLTVL.